The 26 T cell receptor beta chains reported below all come from one sample, sequenced in a study of blood T cell repertoires in COVID-19. TCRdb's table, derived via immunoSEQ multiplex PCR, lists solely in-frame clones and lacks some. The table shows a few hundred thousand clones, with roughly 91% occurring only once. Sequenced material: PBMCs or T cells enriched from blood (not recorded which). The receptors shown here come from a woman aged 30 to 39 who had recovered from COVID-19.

The CDR3 DNA follows: TGTGCCAGCAGCACGGGACAGGGGCTCGCGATCTACGAGCAGTACTTC. Its protein is CASSTGQGLAIYEQYF. The J gene is TRBJ2-7, the V gene TRBV13; 10 bases map to TRBD1. The CDR3 extends over 16 amino acids. Trimming at V came to 5 bases and at J to 3 bases, leaving 10 bases not matched to a gene. The germline gives CDR1 PRHDT, CDR2 FYEKMQ (reference sequence).

The gene calls are TRBV5-1 and TRBJ2-2; TRBD2 agrees at 8 bases. The CDR3 spans 17 residues. V lost 2 bases, J lost 4 bases, and 10 bases stayed unmatched. CDR1 is SGHRS and CDR2 is YFSETQ in the germline V gene. The CDR3 sequence: CASSLIGTSSGTGELFF. CDR3 sequence (DNA): TGCGCCAGCAGCTTAATCGGGACTAGTTCGGGCACCGGGGAGCTGTTTTTT.

The genes are TRBV20-1 and TRBJ2-7; 12 bases line up with TRBD1. J was trimmed by 4 bases and V by 3 bases; bases with no gene match: 4. The germline gives CDR1 DFQATT, CDR2 SNEGSKA (reference sequence). The CDR3 runs to 14 residues. DNA for the CDR3: TGCAGTGCTAGTGGGACAGGGGGCGGGTACGAGCAGTACTTC. This translates into CSASGTGGGYEQYF.

The V call is TRBV12-5, the J call TRBJ1-5; 11 bases map to TRBD1. J gave up 1 base and V 6 bases, and 20 bases lay outside the gene matches. This CDR3 is 21 amino acids long. Germline lookup yields CDR1 LGHNT and CDR2 FRNRAP. For the CDR3, the DNA is TGTGCTAGTGGACAAAGCAACCCTGGGACAGGGGGTTTTGGAAGCAATCAGCCCCAGCATTTT. It is translated as CASGQSNPGTGGFGSNQPQHF.

The sample holds one count of this clone. The chain links TRBV9 to TRBJ2-3, with 7 bases identical to TRBD2. There are 18 residues in the CDR3. From germline, CDR1 is SGDLS and CDR2 YYNGEE. J lost 2 bases, V lost 5 bases, and 17 bases had no gene match. The CDR3, as DNA: TGTGCCAGCAGTTCCTACCGGTTGGCGGGGGAAATCACAGATACGCAGTATTTT. Its protein is CASSSYRLAGEITDTQYF.

This clone was counted only a few times. This chain joins TRBV24-1 and TRBJ2-1; 14 bases map to TRBD2. The length of the CDR3 is 19 residues. Trimming removed 4 bases from V and 0 bases from J; junction bases left unmatched: 7. Germline-derived CDR1 and CDR2 are KGHDR and SFDVKD. This chain's CDR3 is CATSDRTSGGLSSYNEQFF. The CDR3 nucleotides read TGTGCCACCAGTGACCGGACTAGCGGGGGGCTAAGCTCCTACAATGAGCAGTTCTTC.

Here the CDR3 reads CSVEEGQGNEQFF. In DNA, the CDR3 is TGCAGCGTTGAAGAGGGCCAGGGAAATGAGCAGTTCTTC. This chain links TRBV29-1 with TRBJ2-1, with D possibly matching TRBD1 (5 bases). The CDR3 loop spans 13 amino acids. Germline V CDR1 and CDR2: SQVTM, ANQGSEA. V was pared by 0 bases and J by 7 bases, with 10 bases between.

V gene TRBV19 combines with J gene TRBJ2-3; the D is unclear. The CDR3 length is 12 residues. In germline, CDR1 is LNHDA, CDR2 SQIVND (reference sequence). V was pared by 3 bases and J by 4 bases, with 5 bases between. CDR3 protein: CASSMRPDTQYF. Written as DNA, the CDR3 is TGTGCCAGTAGTATGCGTCCAGATACGCAGTATTTT.

This chain uses TRBV30 with TRBJ1-5, with a possible D match to TRBD1 (6 bases). The CDR3 contains 16 residues. The germline CDR1 and CDR2 sequences are GTSNPN and SVGIG (reference sequence). V dropped 0 bases and J dropped 0 bases, with 12 bases sitting between them. The CDR3 region is CAWSVRGGYSNQPQHF. CDR3 DNA sequence: TGTGCCTGGAGTGTACGTGGGGGCTATAGCAATCAGCCCCAGCATTTT.

The chain couples TRBV9 to TRBJ2-5; 9 bases are shared with TRBD2. This CDR3 has 15 amino acids. CDR1 is SGDLS and CDR2 is YYNGEE in the germline V gene. J was trimmed by 6 bases and V by 0 bases; bases with no gene match: 6. The CDR3 sequence is CASSVGVAGVKTQYF. In DNA, the CDR3 is TGTGCCAGCAGCGTAGGGGTAGCGGGGGTGAAGACCCAGTACTTC.

This clone was seen only a few times. The V gene is TRBV5-5, the J gene TRBJ2-7; tentative D call: TRBD1 (5 bases). The V end was cut by 0 bases, the J end by 2 bases, with 9 bases between. The CDR3 runs to 14 residues. Germline CDR1 reads SGHKS; CDR2 reads YYEKEE (reference sequence). DNA of the CDR3: TGTGCCAGCAGCTTGGTGCTCAGGGCCTACGAGCAGTACTTC. Protein product: CASSLVLRAYEQYF.

This chain links TRBV7-3 with TRBJ2-3; no clear D gene. Per the germline V gene, CDR1 is SGHTA and CDR2 is FQGTGA. The CDR3 extends over 14 amino acids. V lost 5 bases and J 1 base, leaving 10 bases between the germline ends. CDR3 sequence reads: CASSQLSGTDTQYF. The CDR3 DNA reads as TGTGCCAGCAGCCAACTTAGTGGCACAGATACGCAGTATTTT.

V and J are TRBV5-1 and TRBJ1-2; D unresolved. V was shortened by 3 bases and J by 6 bases, with 9 bases between the two germline ends. The CDR3 is 12 residues long. Germline-derived CDR1 and CDR2 are SGHRS and YFSETQ. The CDR3, as DNA: TGCGCCAGCAGCTCTTCGCGGGATGGCTACACCTTC. This translates into CASSSSRDGYTF.

The chain recombines TRBV19 with TRBJ2-7; tentatively, D is TRBD2 (6 bases). Germline V gene lookup returns CDR1 LNHDA and CDR2 SQIVND (reference sequence). V shed 1 base and J shed 7 bases, with 11 bases lying between them. CDR3 length: 13 residues. The CDR3 DNA sequence: TGTGCCAGTAGTATAGCGGGAGAGGAAGAGCAGTACTTC. Protein: CASSIAGEEEQYF.

The CDR3 is CSAVLTPYEAFF. The CDR3 region has the DNA TGCAGCGCCGTACTGACTCCTTATGAAGCTTTCTTT. V gene TRBV29-1 combines with J gene TRBJ1-1; D remains unclear. The CDR3 runs to 12 residues. Trimming left V 7 bases short and J 7 bases short, with 16 bases between. Germline V gives CDR1 SQVTM, CDR2 ANQGSEA.

This clone appeared a single time. The chain uses TRBV2 and TRBJ1-2; D gene ambiguous. Germline loops: CDR1 SNHLY, CDR2 FYNNEI. The CDR3 loop spans 15 amino acids. Trimming took off 4 bases at V and 4 bases at J, with 16 bases between the two ends. The CDR3 DNA follows: TGTGCCAGCAGTGCTGCGGGCGGCCAAGTCTATGGCTACACCTTC. It specifies CASSAAGGQVYGYTF.

Comment on this clone: A much larger clone lies one base from this, so it may be a read error. Other nucleotide sequences in the sample specify the same CDR3. V gene TRBV7-9 combines with J gene TRBJ2-2; D is unresolved. CDR1 and CDR2 from the germline V gene are SEHNR and FQNEAQ (reference sequence). The CDR3 is made up of 14 amino acids. Trimming cost V 1 base and J 2 bases, with 5 bases left between them. DNA for the CDR3: TGTGCCAGCAGCTTAGACAGAAACACCGGGGAGCTGTTTTTT. Translating it yields CASSLDRNTGELFF.

This clone was picked up one time. The CDR3 loop is CASSLEQGRSETQYF. In DNA form, the CDR3 reads TGTGCCAGCAGCTTAGAACAGGGGAGGTCGGAGACCCAGTACTTC. This chain connects TRBV13 to TRBJ2-5; tentatively, D is TRBD1 (7 bases). V lost 1 base and J 5 bases, leaving 14 bases between the germline ends. The germline V gene has CDR1 PRHDT and CDR2 FYEKMQ (reference sequence). The CDR3 length is 15 residues.

The V gene is TRBV5-1, the J gene TRBJ1-2; 7 bases map to TRBD1. Germline assignment: CDR1 SGHRS and CDR2 YFSETQ. V lost 3 bases and J lost 8; bases outside the gene matches: 4. The CDR3 has 12 amino acids. CDR3 DNA: TGCGCCAGCAGCTCGACAGGGTCCGGCTACACCTTC. The encoded protein is CASSSTGSGYTF.

Comments on this clone: Other DNA sequences within the sample encode an identical CDR3. The CDR3 DNA reads as TGCGCCAGCAGCTCCGGGACTAGCTCCTACAATGAGCAGTTCTTC. It specifies CASSSGTSSYNEQFF. The chain joins TRBV5-1 to TRBJ2-1, with 8 bases lining up with TRBD2. The germline V gene has CDR1 SGHRS and CDR2 YFSETQ. The CDR3 runs 15 residues. After removal of 3 bases from V and 0 bases from J, the junction contained 2 bases not matched to a gene.

The chain links TRBV30 to TRBJ2-3; a weak D match, TRBD1 (7 bases). Per the germline V gene, CDR1 is GTSNPN and CDR2 is SVGIG (reference sequence). V lost 0 bases to trimming and J lost 10 bases, with 17 bases between them. CDR3 length: 14 amino acids. The CDR3 here is CAWSVRRGQTAQYF. In DNA form, the CDR3 reads TGTGCCTGGAGTGTACGGAGGGGGCAGACGGCGCAGTATTTT.

This clone occurred a few times. This chain links TRBV7-9 with TRBJ2-7; 11 positions agree with TRBD2. The CDR3 contains 15 residues. Looked up from germline, CDR1 is SEHNR and CDR2 is FQNEAQ (reference sequence). J was trimmed by 4 bases and V by 5 bases; bases with no gene match: 7. CDR3 in amino acids: CASSGTSGSRYEQYF. In nucleotides, the CDR3 is TGTGCCAGCAGCGGAACTAGCGGGAGTCGGTACGAGCAGTACTTC.

This rearrangement joins TRBV10-3 to TRBJ1-2; possibly TRBD1 for D (5 bases). The V end lost 0 bases, the J end lost 4 bases, and 15 bases lay between the germline ends. The CDR3 runs to 16 residues. Per germline, CDR1 ENHRY and CDR2 SYGVKD. The CDR3 nucleotides are TGTGCCATCAGTGAGTCGTTTCGACAGAGCTCCTATGGCTACACCTTC. Translated: CAISESFRQSSYGYTF.

This rearrangement joins TRBV5-1 to TRBJ2-1; D may be TRBD1 (6 bases). Trimming pared 7 bases from V and 2 bases from J, leaving 19 bases between. There are 16 residues in the CDR3. Germline CDR1 reads SGHRS; CDR2 reads YFSETQ. This chain's CDR3 is CASGELNRVPYNEQFF. CDR3 coding DNA: TGCGCCAGCGGAGAACTGAACAGGGTCCCCTACAATGAGCAGTTCTTC.

The chain has TRBV12-3 or TRBV12-4 and TRBJ1-5; D unresolved. V was pared by 6 bases and J by 5 bases, with 8 bases between. The CDR3 is 12 residues long. CDR3 in DNA: TGTGCCAGCAGCCTTAACTATCAGCCCCAGCATTTT. This sequence encodes CASSLNYQPQHF.

This chain uses TRBV5-1 with TRBJ2-7; 13 bases align to TRBD2. This CDR3 contains 16 residues. With V trimmed by 3 bases and J by 9 bases, 12 bases remained unmatched. Looked up from germline, CDR1 is SGHRS and CDR2 is YFSETQ. The DNA of the CDR3 is TGCGCCAGCAGCTCCGGGACTAGCGGGGCCCAAATACGGCAGTACTTC. Translated, it gives CASSSGTSGAQIRQYF. Drawing the rest from reference TRBV5-1 and TRBJ2-7, the complete variable domain is KAGVTQTPRYLIKTRGQQVTLSCSPISGHRSVSWYQQTPGQGLQFLFEYFSETQRNKGNFPGRFSGRQFSNSRSEMNVSTLELGDSALYLCASSSGTSGAQIRQYFGPGTRLTVT.